This TCR beta chain was sequenced during a study of radiotherapy plus CTLA-4 blockade in lung cancer. Study as a whole: Among patients, approximately 17% showed objective responses, and 30% to 40% had disease control.

Comment on this clone: Its antigen is still unknown.

Those patients who had chemo-refractory metastatic non-small-cell lung cancer were given focal radiation along with CTLA-4 blockade through ipilimumab. Study outcomes and limitations: It was early blood T cell clone dynamics, with interferon-beta, that reportedly best predicted response. Some TCR clones had been derived from tumors. These clones expanded in peripheral blood after radiotherapy plus ipilimumab.

Profiling relied on immunoSEQ multiplex PCR, and the TCRdb table lists in-frame clones only, not all of them. The table lists under 45,000 clones, roughly 73% of them singletons, with about 25% in the top ten. The sequence came from a human donor with non-small cell lung cancer that progressed on radiotherapy plus ipilimumab. The input for sequencing was peripheral blood, taken from a patient treated with radiotherapy plus ipilimumab.

This CDR3 reads CASSLGGDYEQYF. The CDR3 DNA sequence: TGTGCCAGCAGCTTAGGCGGGGACTACGAGCAGTACTTC. The chain combines TRBV7-3 with TRBJ2-7; tentative D call: TRBD2 (6 bases). The CDR3 extends over 13 amino acids. Germline CDR1 is SGHTA and CDR2 is FQGTGA. V lost 2 bases and J lost 3, with 8 bases in between.